These 25 T cell receptor beta chains were all obtained from the same sample, sequenced in a study of vaccination effects on CD4 cells after COVID-19. Using viral peptide pools, the ViraFEST assay grew out antigen-specific CD4+ T cells prior to sequencing. The culture ran for about 11 days, and then CD4+ T cells were isolated. Vaccine recipients, nucleocapsid antibody negative, had no prior SARS-CoV-2 infection. What these receptors recognize is not known. Assay used: immunoSEQ multiplex PCR; TCRdb lists only in-frame clones, some missing. This table holds over 20,000 clones, less than 80% found once. The specimen was CD4+ T cells from PBMCs cultured with SARS-CoV-2 spike peptides, collected before COVID-19 vaccination. The receptors here all came from a human donor who received a COVID-19 vaccine.

This clone appeared once. The CDR3 protein is CASSFYGEAFF. CDR3 in DNA: TGTGCCAGCAGCTTTTATGGTGAAGCTTTCTTT. The chain carries TRBV5-8 and TRBJ1-1; D call uncertain. The V and J ends lost 2 bases and 7 bases respectively, with 6 bases between them. The CDR3 totals 11 residues. Germline CDR1 SGHTS, CDR2 YDEGEE. Full variable domain (outside the CDR3, taken from reference TRBV5-8 and TRBJ1-1): EAGVTQSPTHLIKTRGQQATLRCSPISGHTSVYWYQQALGLGLQFLLWYDEGEERNRGNFPPRFSGRQFPNYSSELNVNALELEDSALYLCASSFYGEAFFGQGTRLTVV.

The chain recombines TRBV11-1 with TRBJ2-5; 7 nucleotides align to TRBD2. V lost 1 base and J lost 3; bases outside the gene matches: 5. This CDR3 has 15 amino acids. Germline V gene data show CDR1 as SGHAT and CDR2 as FQDESV (reference sequence). In DNA form, the CDR3 reads TGTGCCAGCAGCTTAGTCGGTCTAGCGGAAGAGACCCAGTACTTC. This translates into CASSLVGLAEETQYF.

The chain combines TRBV6-4 with TRBJ2-2; TRBD2 might be the D (5 bases). The CDR3 runs to 13 residues. Germline-derived CDR1 and CDR2 are MRHNA and SNTAGT. The ends were cut back, 3 bases at V and 5 bases at J, with 7 bases in the middle. CDR3 sequence: CASSEVATGELFF. CDR3 nucleotide sequence: TGTGCCAGCAGTGAGGTAGCGACCGGGGAGCTGTTTTTT.

The table lists this clone with a count of one. The DNA for the CDR3 is TGCAGCGTTTCAATGCAGGGCTCTGGAAACACCATATATTTT. It translates to CSVSMQGSGNTIYF. The chain employs TRBV29-1 and TRBJ1-3, with D perhaps TRBD1 (5 bases). Trimming stripped 5 bases from V and 0 bases from J, with 11 bases between. Germline V gives CDR1 SQVTM, CDR2 ANQGSEA. The CDR3 sequence is 14 residues long.

DNA of the CDR3: TGTGCCAGCAGAAGACTGGGGGGCGACGCCTACGAGCAGTACTTC. Translation: CASRRLGGDAYEQYF. This chain connects TRBV7-9 to TRBJ2-7; either TRBD1 or TRBD2 may supply D (6 bases each). Germline CDR1 and CDR2: SEHNR and FQNEAQ (reference sequence). V shed 6 bases and J shed 2 bases, with 17 bases lying between them. This CDR3 spans 15 amino acids.

The V and J genes are TRBV6-5 and TRBJ2-3; tentative D call: TRBD2 (6 bases). The CDR3 consists of 16 residues. The germline CDR1 and CDR2 sequences are MNHEY and SVGAGI. V lost 0 bases, J lost 1 base, and 11 bases lay in between. The DNA for the CDR3 is TGTGCCAGCAGTTACTCGAGGGCTAGCGGCACAGATACGCAGTATTTT. Protein product: CASSYSRASGTDTQYF.

CDR3 sequence (DNA): TGTGCCAGCTCATCATCGACAGAACAGGAAAAACTGTTTTTT. Translation gives CASSSSTEQEKLFF. The V and J genes are TRBV18 and TRBJ1-4; D perhaps matches TRBD1 (5 bases). Germline V gives CDR1 KGHSH, CDR2 LQKENI. This CDR3 spans 14 amino acids. V shed 5 bases and J shed 8 bases, with 15 bases lying between them.

V is TRBV11-3 and J is TRBJ1-1, with 8 bases aligning to TRBD1. Germline CDR1 and CDR2: SGHNT and YENEEA. This CDR3 has 15 residues. The V segment lost 3 bases and the J segment 4 bases; nucleotides outside the gene matches: 7. The CDR3: CASSFAGGEGTEAFF. CDR3 DNA: TGTGCCAGCAGCTTTGCAGGGGGCGAGGGCACTGAAGCTTTCTTT.

The CDR3 here is CASSYSTGILPNEQFF. The CDR3 DNA sequence: TGTGCCAGCAGTTACTCGACAGGGATTTTACCCAATGAGCAGTTCTTC. This rearrangement joins TRBV6-5 to TRBJ2-1, with 7 bases aligning to TRBD1. This CDR3 comprises 16 residues. J gave up 6 bases and V 0 bases, and 8 bases lay outside the gene matches. Germline CDR1 reads MNHEY; CDR2 reads SVGAGI.

V gene TRBV29-1 combines with J gene TRBJ2-1, with TRBD2 matching 12 bases. CDR3 length equals 16 residues. The germline V gene has CDR1 SQVTM and CDR2 ANQGSEA. With V trimmed by 0 bases and J by 8 bases, 8 bases remained unmatched. The CDR3 DNA reads TGCAGCGTTGAAGACCAAGGACTAGCGGGAAGTTATGAGCAGTTCTTC. Its protein is CSVEDQGLAGSYEQFF.

CDR3 loop: CASKQTGGSSDTQYF. The CDR3 bases are TGTGCCAGCAAACAGACAGGGGGTAGTTCAGATACGCAGTATTTT. V usage is TRBV3-1 (or the pseudogene TRBV3-2) and J usage is TRBJ2-3, with TRBD1 matching over 9 bases. The CDR3 is 15 amino acids. Losses at the gene ends were 7 bases for V and 4 bases for J; bases not matched to a gene: 9. CDR1 and CDR2 (germline): LGHDT, YNNKEL (reference sequence).

This clone was seen more than once but under ten times. The chain combines TRBV6-5 with TRBJ2-7, with D possibly called TRBD1 or TRBD2 (5 bases each). The CDR3 has 15 amino acids. Germline CDR1 and CDR2: MNHEY and SVGAGI. Trimming shortened V by 4 bases and J by 1 base, and 14 bases separated the two germline ends. DNA of the CDR3: TGTGCCAGCAGTTTTACCGGGACGGTATCCTACGAGCAGTACTTC. Amino acid sequence: CASSFTGTVSYEQYF.

The chain employs TRBV3-1 (or the pseudogene TRBV3-2) and TRBJ2-1; D unresolved. Per the germline V gene, CDR1 is LGHDT and CDR2 is YNNKEL (reference sequence). This CDR3 is built from 12 residues. Trimming took off 3 bases at V and 4 bases at J, with 4 bases between the two ends. This CDR3 is CASSHKYNEQFF. The CDR3 DNA reads TGTGCCAGCAGCCACAAATACAATGAGCAGTTCTTC.

A single count supports this clone. The gene calls are TRBV27 and TRBJ1-2; a possible D gene is TRBD1 (6 bases). Trimming pared 6 bases from V and 0 bases from J, leaving 20 bases between. Germline V gene lookup returns CDR1 MNHEY and CDR2 SMNVEV (reference sequence). This CDR3 contains 17 residues. The CDR3 here is CASSPRGGGGANYGYTF. CDR3 nucleotide sequence: TGTGCCAGCAGCCCCCGAGGGGGAGGGGGAGCTAACTATGGCTACACCTTC.

This clone was seen a handful of times. The chain couples TRBV6-5 to TRBJ2-3; 7 bases are a match to TRBD1. The germline CDR1 and CDR2 sequences are MNHEY and SVGAGI. V lost 5 bases and J lost 6; bases outside the gene matches: 5. This CDR3 is built from 13 residues. The CDR3 reads CASSTMTGDTQYF. The CDR3 DNA is TGTGCCAGCAGTACAATGACAGGGGATACGCAGTATTTT.

This chain joins TRBV12-3 or TRBV12-4 and TRBJ1-2, with D unclear. The CDR3 extends over 13 amino acids. Trimming pared 8 bases from V and 2 bases from J, leaving 12 bases between. CDR3 nucleotide sequence: TGTGCCAGCGCCACCGAGCCCAACTATGGCTACACCTTC. It translates to CASATEPNYGYTF.

The chain carries TRBV14 and TRBJ1-1; 9 bases are a match to TRBD1. Germline lookup yields CDR1 SGHDN and CDR2 FVKESK. The CDR3 contains 19 residues. V gave up 2 bases and J gave up 5 bases; unmatched junction bases: 18. CDR3 coding DNA: TGTGCCAGCAGCCAAATCTCGGGACAGGGTTTCATGGTAAAGACTGAAGCTTTCTTT. Amino acids: CASSQISGQGFMVKTEAFF.

The rearrangement uses TRBV6-5 and TRBJ2-7; 9 bases are shared with TRBD2. Trimming at V came to 8 bases and at J to 3 bases, leaving 8 bases not matched to a gene. This CDR3 comprises 14 residues. The germline gives CDR1 MNHEY, CDR2 SVGAGI. Written as DNA, the CDR3 is TGTGCCAGCTCAAAGACTAGCGGAAGCTACGAGCAGTACTTC. As protein: CASSKTSGSYEQYF.

The genes are TRBV10-3 and TRBJ1-2, with D possibly matching TRBD1 (6 bases). Germline V gene data show CDR1 as ENHRY and CDR2 as SYGVKD. V lost 9 bases to trimming and J lost 2 bases, with 16 bases between them. The CDR3 has 14 residues. CDR3 bases: TGTGCCATAGAGGACAGCCTTGGCAACTATGGCTACACCTTC. It encodes CAIEDSLGNYGYTF.

The chain has TRBV19 and TRBJ2-1, with D perhaps assigned TRBD1 or TRBD2 (6 bases each). The ends were cut back, 6 bases at V and 4 bases at J, with 19 bases in the middle. Looked up from germline, CDR1 is LNHDA and CDR2 is SQIVND (reference sequence). This CDR3 has 16 residues. CDR3 amino acids: CASRNSSRGRYNEQFF. The CDR3 region has the DNA TGTGCCAGTAGAAATTCTAGTAGGGGGAGGTACAATGAGCAGTTCTTC. The entire variable domain, with the rest obtained from reference TRBV19 and TRBJ2-1, is as follows: DGGITQSPKYLFRKEGQNVTLSCEQNLNHDAMYWYRQDPGQGLRLIYYSQIVNDFQKGDIAEGYSVSREKKESFPLTVTSAQKNPTAFYLCASRNSSRGRYNEQFFGPGTRLTVL.

V is TRBV19 and J is TRBJ1-4; no reliable D call. With 4 bases removed from V and 8 bases from J, the gap between germline ends came to 14 bases. The CDR3 runs to 14 residues. Germline lookup yields CDR1 LNHDA and CDR2 SQIVND (reference sequence). CDR3 region: CASSTNAEREKLFF. The CDR3 nucleotides read TGTGCCAGTAGTACTAACGCCGAGAGAGAAAAACTGTTTTTT.

V gene TRBV5-1 combines with J gene TRBJ2-3; the match to TRBD2 covers 10 bases. This CDR3 comprises 17 residues. J lost 1 base, V lost 0 bases, and 5 bases had no gene match. Germline CDR1 is SGHRS and CDR2 is YFSETQ. The CDR3 coding sequence is TGCGCCAGCAGCTTGGAAGGTCTAGCGGGAGGCACAGATACGCAGTATTTT. Translating it yields CASSLEGLAGGTDTQYF.

V and J are TRBV4-1 and TRBJ2-7; 7 nucleotides match TRBD1. The CDR3 contains 15 residues. V lost 4 bases to trimming and J lost 10 bases; unmatched junction nucleotides: 16. CDR1 is MGHRA and CDR2 is YSYEKL in the germline V gene. The CDR3 is CASSRDQGDLSIQYF. The CDR3 coding sequence is TGCGCCAGCAGCCGCGACCAGGGGGATCTAAGTATTCAGTACTTC.

The chain is built from TRBV5-6 and TRBJ2-7; 8 bases fit TRBD1. The CDR3 runs 17 residues. The V segment lost 3 bases and the J segment 3 bases; nucleotides outside the gene matches: 14. CDR1 is SGHDT, CDR2 YYEEEE, per germline. The CDR3 coding sequence is TGTGCCAGCAGCTCACTTGACTGGGGACAGGAGAGCTACGAGCAGTACTTC. Encoded protein: CASSSLDWGQESYEQYF.

A few counts support this clone. The rearrangement joins TRBV5-1 to TRBJ2-7; 13 bases fit TRBD2. From germline, CDR1 is SGHRS and CDR2 YFSETQ. The CDR3 sequence is 15 residues long. With V trimmed by 5 bases and J by 7 bases, 9 bases remained unmatched. The CDR3 loop is CASRRTSGSGQEQYF. Written as DNA, the CDR3 is TGCGCCAGCAGGCGGACTAGCGGGAGCGGACAGGAGCAGTACTTC.